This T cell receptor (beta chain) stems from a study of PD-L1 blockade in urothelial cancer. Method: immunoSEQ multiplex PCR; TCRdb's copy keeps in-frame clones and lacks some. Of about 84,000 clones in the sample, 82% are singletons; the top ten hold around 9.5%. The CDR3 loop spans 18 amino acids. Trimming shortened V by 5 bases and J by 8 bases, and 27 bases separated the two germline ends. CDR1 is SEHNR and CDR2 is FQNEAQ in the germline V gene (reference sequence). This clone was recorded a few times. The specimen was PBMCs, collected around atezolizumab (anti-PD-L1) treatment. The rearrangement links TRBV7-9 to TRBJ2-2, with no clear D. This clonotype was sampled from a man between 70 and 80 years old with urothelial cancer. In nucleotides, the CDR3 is TGTGCCAGCAGCCTCCATGGCCAGGCGAACCGTTTTAGAGGGGAGCTGTTTTTT. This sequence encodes CASSLHGQANRFRGELFF.